Each of the 32 T cell receptor beta chains below was sequenced from the same sample in a study of shared clonotypes between healthy human individuals. The data were produced by immunoSEQ multiplex PCR, yet TCRdb's version contains in-frame clones alone and is incomplete. There are 2 million to 3 million clones in the sample; roughly 93% occur only once, and around 0.37% lies in the top ten. Sample: naive CD4+ T cells from PBMCs. Stated subset: CD45RA+ positively selected. Every receptor here comes from a man between 18 and 35 years old in good health. Some clones in this sample may be carry-over from other donors' samples.

The rearrangement links TRBV14 to TRBJ1-3; D is possibly TRBD1 (6 bases). Germline values: CDR1 SGHDN, CDR2 FVKESK. The CDR3 spans 18 residues. Trimming removed 4 bases from V and 0 bases from J, with 19 bases in between. CDR3 nucleotides: TGTGCCAGCAGCCGCGAACAGGGCAGAATTATCTCTGGAAACACCATATATTTT. Translating gives CASSREQGRIISGNTIYF. The variable domain in full, completed from reference TRBV14 and TRBJ1-3, reads EAGVTQFPSHSVIEKGQTVTLRCDPISGHDNLYWYRRVMGKEIKFLLHFVKESKQDESGMPNNRFLAERTGGTYSTLKVQPAELEDSGVYFCASSREQGRIISGNTIYFGEGSWLTVV.

This clone appeared a single time. This chain links TRBV11-2 with TRBJ1-2; the D gene is possibly TRBD1 (5 bases). V was cut by 5 bases and J by 2 bases, with 18 bases left in between. This CDR3 has 16 residues. Germline lookup yields CDR1 SGHAT and CDR2 FQNNGV. This chain's CDR3 is CASSALFRGTNYGYTF. For the CDR3, the DNA is TGTGCCAGCAGCGCCCTGTTTCGAGGGACGAACTATGGCTACACCTTC.

The table lists this clone with a count of one. The chain joins TRBV10-1 to TRBJ2-2; TRBD1 is a possible D gene (5 bases). The germline V and J ends were trimmed by 7 bases and 0 bases, with 12 bases remaining between them. This CDR3 comprises 15 residues. Germline CDR1 reads WNHNN; CDR2 reads SYGVQD (reference sequence). The CDR3 here is CASNPQASNTGELFF. The CDR3, as DNA: TGCGCCAGCAACCCACAGGCTTCGAACACCGGGGAGCTGTTTTTT.

The J gene is TRBJ1-1, the V gene TRBV30; a possible D gene is TRBD1 (6 bases). Germline V gene sequence: CDR1 GTSNPN, CDR2 SVGIG (reference sequence). With 1 base removed from V and 4 bases from J, the gap between germline ends came to 10 bases. CDR3 size: 13 residues. CDR3 DNA: TGTGCCTGGAGTGAAGGGGGTAGCACTGAAGCTTTCTTT. As protein: CAWSEGGSTEAFF. The whole variable domain, remainder taken from reference TRBV30 and TRBJ1-1, is SQTIHQWPATLVQPVGSPLSLECTVEGTSNPNLYWYRQAAGRGLQLLFYSVGIGQISSEVPQNLSASRPQDRQFILSSKKLLLSDSGFYLCAWSEGGSTEAFFGQGTRLTVV.

V gene TRBV9 combines with J gene TRBJ2-1; D call uncertain. CDR1 SGDLS and CDR2 YYNGEE come from the germline V gene. V lost 0 bases to trimming and J lost 2 bases, with 9 bases between them. The CDR3 has 15 residues. CDR3 residues: CASSVAQDAYNEQFF. CDR3 bases: TGTGCCAGCAGCGTAGCCCAGGACGCCTACAATGAGCAGTTCTTC. The complete variable domain, with remaining parts taken from reference TRBV9 and TRBJ2-1, reads DSGVTQTPKHLITATGQRVTLRCSPRSGDLSVYWYQQSLDQGLQFLIQYYNGEERAKGNILERFSAQQFPDLHSELNLSSLELGDSALYFCASSVAQDAYNEQFFGPGTRLTVL.

This chain links TRBV5-1 with TRBJ2-1; 8 nucleotides match TRBD2. Trimming took 6 bases from V and 9 from J; bases not matched to a gene: 14. In germline, CDR1 is SGHRS, CDR2 YFSETQ. This CDR3 is built from 15 residues. The CDR3 region has the DNA TGCGCCAGCACTCAAAAGGAGCGGGAGTGGTCTGAGCAGTTCTTC. Its translation is CASTQKEREWSEQFF.

This clone has just one count. This chain joins TRBV27 and TRBJ2-7; no definite D call. Trimming left V 4 bases short and J 0 bases short, with 7 bases between. This CDR3 is 13 amino acids long. Germline CDR1 and CDR2: MNHEY and SMNVEV (reference sequence). The CDR3 is CASSSSASYEQYF. For the CDR3, the DNA is TGTGCCAGCAGTTCAAGCGCCTCCTACGAGCAGTACTTC.

The chain recombines TRBV25-1 with TRBJ2-3; 9 positions match TRBD2. V gave up 0 bases and J gave up 2 bases; unmatched junction bases: 3. Germline V gene sequence: CDR1 MGHDK, CDR2 SYGVNS. The CDR3 covers 16 residues. CDR3 in amino acids: CASSEYKREDTDTQYF. Written as DNA, the CDR3 is TGTGCCAGCAGTGAATATAAGCGGGAGGACACAGATACGCAGTATTTT.

The gene calls are TRBV6-5 and TRBJ2-3; 10 nucleotides agree with TRBD1. The CDR3 sequence is 15 residues long. The V segment lost 6 bases and the J segment 1 base; nucleotides outside the gene matches: 4. Germline V gene data show CDR1 as MNHEY and CDR2 as SVGAGI. In DNA, the CDR3 is TGTGCCAGCAGGTCGACAGGGGGCCGCACAGATACGCAGTATTTT. This sequence encodes CASRSTGGRTDTQYF.

In the case of this clone: At the DNA level, this CDR3 is encoded by other sequences in the same sample as well. This sequence joins TRBV5-1 and TRBJ1-3, with D possibly matching TRBD1 (6 bases). Per the germline V gene, CDR1 is SGHRS and CDR2 is YFSETQ. This CDR3 contains 14 residues. V dropped 3 bases and J dropped 1 base, with 8 bases sitting between them. The CDR3 spells CASSSGQSGNTIYF. DNA of the CDR3: TGCGCCAGCAGCTCTGGACAGTCTGGAAACACCATATATTTT.

This clone was recorded once. The chain is built from TRBV2 and TRBJ2-1; 11 nucleotides agree with TRBD2. This CDR3 region has 15 residues. Trimming took 5 bases from V and 3 from J; bases not matched to a gene: 3. Germline CDR1 is SNHLY and CDR2 is FYNNEI. The CDR3 DNA reads as TGTGCCAGCAGTTGGGGGACTAGCGGCTACAATGAGCAGTTCTTC. It specifies CASSWGTSGYNEQFF.

This rearrangement joins TRBV30 to TRBJ1-5; D ambiguous. The germline V gene encodes CDR1 GTSNPN and CDR2 SVGIG (reference sequence). Trimming removed 0 bases from V and 7 bases from J, with 22 bases in between. The CDR3 runs 17 residues. CDR3: CAWSVLGSEGLGQPQHF. The CDR3, as DNA: TGTGCCTGGAGTGTACTAGGGAGTGAAGGATTAGGGCAGCCCCAGCATTTT.

The CDR3 bases are TGCGCCAGCAGCTTGCTCGGTACAGGAGCGCCTGAAAAACTGTTTTTT. Translation gives CASSLLGTGAPEKLFF. This chain uses TRBV5-1 with TRBJ1-4; maybe TRBD1 (5 bases). The CDR3 runs 16 residues. Trimming left V 1 base short and J 7 bases short, with 17 bases between. Germline lookup yields CDR1 SGHRS and CDR2 YFSETQ.

This chain uses TRBV7-3 with TRBJ2-1; D unclear. Trimming took 5 bases from V and 7 from J, leaving 12 bases between them. CDR3 size: 13 residues. CDR1 and CDR2 from the germline V gene are SGHTA and FQGTGA. The CDR3, as DNA: TGTGCCAGCAGCATACGTGGTTGGAATGAGCAGTTCTTC. This sequence encodes CASSIRGWNEQFF.

The V call is TRBV7-3, the J call TRBJ2-2, with 14 bases aligning to TRBD2. The CDR3 totals 20 residues. Germline V gene sequence: CDR1 SGHTA, CDR2 FQGTGA. Trimming cost V 1 base and J 0 bases; bases outside gene matches: 7. The CDR3 protein is CASSLRGGLAGAPNTGELFF. For the CDR3, the DNA is TGTGCCAGCAGCTTAAGGGGGGGACTAGCGGGAGCTCCGAACACCGGGGAGCTGTTTTTT.

This clone showed up just a few times. V is TRBV30 and J is TRBJ1-1; 8 bases line up with TRBD1. Per the germline V gene, CDR1 is GTSNPN and CDR2 is SVGIG (reference sequence). Trimming at V came to 3 bases and at J to 11 bases, leaving 2 bases not matched to a gene. The CDR3 runs to 10 residues. The CDR3 bases are TGTGCCTGGAGCGCAGGGGGCGCTTTCTTT. Translation gives CAWSAGGAFF.

This clone has a single count. Other DNA sequences of this sample code for an identical CDR3. The rearrangement links TRBV6-5 to TRBJ1-1; the D gene is possibly TRBD1 (6 bases). CDR1 and CDR2 (germline): MNHEY, SVGAGI. V was pared by 0 bases and J by 5 bases, with 10 bases between. This CDR3 is built from 14 residues. The chain's CDR3 is CASSYSRGRTEAFF. CDR3 nucleotide sequence: TGTGCCAGCAGTTACTCGAGGGGGAGGACTGAAGCTTTCTTT.

This chain uses TRBV29-1 with TRBJ2-2, with D perhaps TRBD1 or TRBD2 (6 bases each). V was trimmed by 6 bases and J by 3 bases, leaving 14 bases between them. This CDR3 comprises 14 residues. Germline V gene sequence: CDR1 SQVTM, CDR2 ANQGSEA. The CDR3 DNA follows: TGCAGCGTGCGCCCGGGGGCGGACACCGGGGAGCTGTTTTTT. This sequence encodes CSVRPGADTGELFF.

This clone has just one count. The same CDR3 can be traced to other DNA sequences in this sample. The chain carries TRBV5-1 and TRBJ2-7; no clear D. The CDR3 covers 12 residues. V was trimmed by 3 bases and J by 0 bases, leaving 4 bases between them. The germline gives CDR1 SGHRS, CDR2 YFSETQ. CDR3 in DNA: TGCGCCAGCAGCTATAGCTCCTACGAGCAGTACTTC. As protein: CASSYSSYEQYF.

The chain combines TRBV6-6 with TRBJ1-2, with D unresolved. Trimming pared 9 bases from V and 1 base from J, leaving 6 bases between. CDR3 length: 11 residues. Germline V gene data show CDR1 as MNHNY and CDR2 as SVGAGI (reference sequence). In nucleotides, the CDR3 is TGTGCCAGTGAGGGTAACTATGGCTACACCTTC. This encodes CASEGNYGYTF.

The rearrangement links TRBV30 to TRBJ2-7; D is perhaps TRBD2 (5 bases). Between the trimmed V and J ends, which lost 0 bases and 6 bases, there was a span of 12 bases. Germline loops: CDR1 GTSNPN, CDR2 SVGIG (reference sequence). This CDR3 spans 13 amino acids. The CDR3 is CAWSVTRLGEQYF. CDR3 DNA sequence: TGTGCCTGGAGTGTTACTAGGTTAGGCGAGCAGTACTTC.

As regards this clone: Other DNA sequences of this sample code for an identical CDR3. V usage is TRBV5-4 and J usage is TRBJ1-5; the D is unclear. Germline CDR1 and CDR2: SGHNT and YYREEE (reference sequence). The CDR3 contains 16 residues. V lost 0 bases and J 0 bases, leaving 10 bases between the germline ends. CDR3 sequence reads: CASSLGGTNSNQPQHF. Written as DNA, the CDR3 is TGTGCCAGCAGCTTGGGGGGAACTAATAGCAATCAGCCCCAGCATTTT. Full variable domain (missing parts from reference TRBV5-4 and TRBJ1-5): ETGVTQSPTHLIKTRGQQVTLRCSSQSGHNTVSWYQQALGQGPQFIFQYYREEENGRGNFPPRFSGLQFPNYSSELNVNALELDDSALYLCASSLGGTNSNQPQHFGDGTRLSIL.

The CDR3 sequence is CASRGRGSETQYF. For the CDR3, the DNA is TGTGCCAGTAGGGGTCGGGGGTCGGAGACCCAGTACTTC. The V call is TRBV19, the J call TRBJ2-5; D perhaps matches TRBD2 (6 bases). V was pared by 6 bases and J by 5 bases, with 13 bases between. The CDR3 sequence is 13 residues long. Germline-derived CDR1 and CDR2 are LNHDA and SQIVND (reference sequence).

V usage is TRBV10-3 and J usage is TRBJ1-1; no clear D. CDR1 and CDR2 from the germline V gene are ENHRY and SYGVKD. CDR3 length: 14 residues. Trimming shortened V by 0 bases and J by 4 bases, and 9 bases separated the two germline ends. CDR3 amino acids: CAISESQSPTEAFF. CDR3 bases: TGTGCCATCAGTGAGTCGCAATCACCCACTGAAGCTTTCTTT.

The CDR3 sequence is CSVGTPSYEQYF. Written as DNA, the CDR3 is TGCAGCGTCGGGACACCCTCCTACGAGCAGTACTTC. V and J are TRBV29-1 and TRBJ2-7, with TRBD1 as a possible D gene (6 bases). CDR1 is SQVTM, CDR2 ANQGSEA, per germline. The CDR3 has 12 amino acids. The V end was cut by 6 bases, the J end by 0 bases, with 9 bases between.

The chain is built from TRBV28 and TRBJ1-1; D ambiguous. CDR3 size: 15 residues. The V and J ends lost 5 bases and 0 bases respectively, with 13 bases between them. Germline V CDR1 and CDR2: MDHEN, SYDVKM. CDR3 nucleotide sequence: TGTGCCAGCAGTGAACCACTACTGATGAACACTGAAGCTTTCTTT. Translation: CASSEPLLMNTEAFF. Full variable domain (rest looked up from reference TRBV28 and TRBJ1-1): DVKVTQSSRYLVKRTGEKVFLECVQDMDHENMFWYRQDPGLGLRLIYFSYDVKMKEKGDIPEGYSVSREKKERFSLILESASTNQTSMYLCASSEPLLMNTEAFFGQGTRLTVV.

A single count supports this clone. This chain joins TRBV28 and TRBJ2-2, with D hard to call. The V end lost 6 bases, the J end lost 4 bases, and 9 bases lay between the germline ends. Germline CDR1 is MDHEN and CDR2 is SYDVKM. The CDR3 covers 13 residues. CDR3 nucleotides: TGTGCCAGCAGACCGACACTCACCGGGGAGCTGTTTTTT. It specifies CASRPTLTGELFF.

A note on this clone: This specimen includes other DNA sequences encoding the same CDR3. V gene TRBV18 combines with J gene TRBJ1-5; TRBD1 matches at 8 bases. CDR3 length: 14 amino acids. Germline CDR1 and CDR2: KGHSH and LQKENI. J was trimmed by 5 bases and V by 3 bases; bases with no gene match: 3. CDR3 coding DNA: TGTGCCAGCTCACCTCAGGGGGCCGATCAGCCCCAGCATTTT. The encoded protein is CASSPQGADQPQHF.

This clone was seen only a few times. Other DNA sequences within the sample encode an identical CDR3. V gene TRBV20-1 combines with J gene TRBJ2-7; a weak D match, TRBD2 (6 bases). Germline CDR1 reads DFQATT; CDR2 reads SNEGSKA (reference sequence). The V gene lost 3 bases and the J gene lost 3 bases, with 6 bases spanning the gap. The CDR3 has 11 residues. The CDR3 spells CSASGSYEQYF. The CDR3 coding sequence is TGCAGTGCTAGCGGGAGCTACGAGCAGTACTTC.

This chain connects TRBV18 to TRBJ2-1; no clear D gene. CDR3 length: 12 amino acids. Trimming took off 0 bases at V and 13 bases at J, with 10 bases between the two ends. Germline V lookup: CDR1 KGHSH, CDR2 LQKENI. CDR3 sequence (DNA): TGTGCCAGCTCACCACCGACCATAAAACAGTTCTTC. It codes for CASSPPTIKQFF.

This chain uses TRBV5-5 with TRBJ1-1, with D tentatively TRBD1 (5 bases). Trimming pared 1 base from V and 8 bases from J, leaving 12 bases between. CDR1 is SGHKS, CDR2 YYEKEE, per germline (reference sequence). This CDR3 comprises 13 residues. In nucleotides, the CDR3 is TGTGCCAGCAGCTTGATAGGGACGACAGAAGCTTTCTTT. Amino acids: CASSLIGTTEAFF.

The V and J genes are TRBV5-4 and TRBJ1-2, with no clear D. CDR1 SGHNT and CDR2 YYREEE come from the germline V gene (reference sequence). The CDR3 contains 13 residues. The V end was cut by 0 bases, the J end by 8 bases, with 11 bases between. The CDR3 nucleotides are TGTGCCAGCAGCTTGGATGCCGTGAGGGGCTACACCTTC. The encoded protein is CASSLDAVRGYTF.